The rows below give T cell receptor beta chains drawn from one sample of a study of T cells in Graves' hyperthyroidism and ophthalmopathy. TCRdb independently ran MiXCR on the multiplex PCR reads; one entry per CDR3 protein. The data show 530,000 or so distinct CDR3 sequences, 46% seen once. Sequencing used peripheral blood or thyroid tissue (not recorded which). The receptors shown here come from a woman aged 18-30 years with Graves' hyperthyroidism. Each CDR3 is given with its conserved first and last residue. A D gene is named only where the DNA matches it firmly. A row's size may be missing; if present it is once, few, many or a size class.

j_call,clone_size,d_call,v_call,cdr3_aa,cdr3_nt
TRBJ1-1,many,.,TRBV19,CASSITPGQSNTEAFF,TGTGCCAGTAGTATAACCCCCGGACAGTCGAACACTGAAGCTTTCTTT
TRBJ1-1,.,TRBD1,TRBV20-1,CSVPRGAGGAGTEAFF,TGCAGTGTTCCCAGGGGGGCAGGGGGCGCAGGGACTGAAGCTTTCTTT
TRBJ2-7,many,TRBD2,TRBV5-8,CASSLETSGYEQYF,TGTGCCAGCAGCTTGGAGACTAGCGGCTACGAGCAGTACTTC
TRBJ2-5,.,.,TRBV7-3,CASSLSEGQPQYF,TGTGCCAGCAGCTTGTCTGAGGGTCAGCCCCAGTACTTC
TRBJ2-7,many,.,TRBV11-2,CASSLGQGSGYEQYF,TGTGCCAGCAGCTTGGGCCAGGGATCGGGCTACGAGCAGTACTTC
TRBJ2-7,.,.,TRBV5-1,CASSMTTSYEQYF,TGCGCCAGCAGCATGACTACCTCCTACGAGCAGTACTTC
TRBJ1-4,few,.,TRBV6-5,CASTDSLRAFNEKLFF,TGTGCCAGCACCGATTCCCTACGGGCCTTTAATGAAAAACTGTTTTTT
TRBJ1-2,many,.,TRBV9,CASGSPVGFGYTF,TGTGCCAGCGGTTCCCCCGTCGGTTTTGGCTACACCTTC
TRBJ2-2,many,.,TRBV2,CASSGSLDGTGELFF,TGTGCCAGCAGTGGAAGCCTGGATGGCACCGGGGAGCTGTTTTTT
TRBJ2-2,few,.,TRBV5-6,CASSQQLVLGDTGELFF,TGTGCCAGCAGCCAACAACTAGTTTTAGGGGACACCGGGGAGCTGTTTTTT
TRBJ1-1,many,TRBD1,TRBV20-1,CSAGTGMSNTEAFF,TGCAGTGCTGGGACAGGGATGTCGAACACTGAAGCTTTCTTT
TRBJ2-7,many,TRBD1,TRBV7-2,CASSISGTGNYEQYF,TGTGCCAGCAGCATTTCCGGGACAGGGAACTACGAGCAGTACTTC
TRBJ2-1,.,.,TRBV2,CASMRLGGIDEQFF,TGTGCCAGCATGCGTCTCGGCGGCATAGATGAGCAGTTCTTC
TRBJ2-5,many,.,TRBV5-1,CASSLVLALGETQYF,TGCGCCAGCAGCTTGGTCCTAGCGCTAGGGGAGACCCAGTACTTC
TRBJ2-7,.,TRBD2,TRBV20-1,CSAPTSGTYEQYF,TGCAGTGCTCCGACTAGCGGGACGTACGAGCAGTACTTC
TRBJ1-1,.,.,TRBV11-1,CASSARETGATEAFF,TGTGCCAGCAGCGCCCGGGAGACAGGCGCTACTGAAGCTTTCTTT
TRBJ1-6,many,TRBD1,TRBV6-5,CASKRGQANSPLHF,TGTGCCAGCAAAAGGGGACAGGCTAATTCACCCCTCCACTTT
TRBJ2-7,many,.,TRBV24-1,CATSDAYEQYF,TGTGCCACCAGTGACGCATACGAGCAGTACTTC
TRBJ2-1,.,TRBD2,TRBV10-3,CAISEPGLAGAYNEQFF,TGTGCCATCAGTGAGCCCGGACTAGCGGGGGCATACAATGAGCAGTTCTTC
TRBJ2-3,.,.,TRBV29-1,CSVEGRGALDTQYF,TGCAGCGTTGAAGGACGGGGGGCCTTAGATACGCAGTATTTT
TRBJ2-1,.,.,TRBV6-2/TRBV6-3,CASSYSGEQFF,TGTGCCAGCAGTTACTCGGGTGAGCAGTTCTTC
TRBJ2-7,many,.,TRBV12-3/TRBV12-4,CASSQRYEQYF,TGTGCCAGCAGCCAGAGGTACGAGCAGTACTTC
TRBJ1-2,.,.,TRBV29-1,CSVRARRLDYGYTF,TGCAGCGTTAGAGCCAGGCGGCTCGACTATGGCTACACCTTC
TRBJ1-5,many,TRBD1,TRBV7-9,CASSQGQGYVQPQHF,TGTGCCAGCAGCCAAGGACAGGGGTATGTTCAGCCCCAGCATTTT
TRBJ1-2,.,.,TRBV2,CASSEETESYTF,TGTGCCAGCAGTGAAGAAACGGAGAGCTACACCTTC
TRBJ2-5,many,TRBD2,TRBV7-9,CASRSRGTSGRKETQYF,TGTGCCAGCCGTAGTAGAGGGACTAGCGGGAGGAAGGAGACCCAGTACTTC
TRBJ1-3,.,.,TRBV5-8,CASSLGFRNTIYF,TGTGCCAGCAGCTTAGGGTTTAGAAACACCATATATTTT
TRBJ1-1,many,.,TRBV11-2,CASKQQGGNTEAFF,TGTGCCAGCAAACAACAGGGAGGGAACACTGAAGCTTTCTTT
TRBJ2-4,.,.,TRBV29-1,CSVESGEDIQYF,TGCAGCGTTGAATCTGGCGAGGACATTCAGTACTTC
TRBJ1-5,.,.,TRBV6-6,CASRPPGGMPQHF,TGTGCCAGCAGGCCCCCGGGAGGTATGCCCCAGCATTTT
TRBJ1-5,.,.,TRBV6-5,CASSVSTVYSNQPQHF,TGTGCCAGCAGTGTTTCGACAGTTTATAGCAATCAGCCCCAGCATTTT
TRBJ2-7,many,.,TRBV2,CASHPGTYEQYF,TGTGCCAGCCACCCCGGGACCTACGAGCAGTACTTC
TRBJ2-7,many,TRBD2,TRBV15,CATSRSAAGVSEQYF,TGTGCCACCAGCAGATCCGCAGCGGGAGTATCCGAGCAGTACTTC
TRBJ1-2,.,TRBD1,TRBV29-1,CSVEDSDRGKGTYGYTF,TGCAGCGTTGAAGACTCCGACAGGGGGAAAGGGACGTATGGCTACACCTTC
TRBJ1-5,.,TRBD1,TRBV6-4,CASRDRGFSNQPQHF,TGTGCCAGCAGGGACAGGGGGTTCAGCAATCAGCCCCAGCATTTT
TRBJ2-3,.,.,TRBV10-1,CASSEIGVDTQYF,TGCGCCAGCAGTGAGATAGGGGTTGATACGCAGTATTTT
TRBJ2-7,many,TRBD1,TRBV3-1,CASSQDSQGQGYYEQYF,TGTGCCAGCAGCCAAGACAGTCAGGGACAGGGTTACTACGAGCAGTACTTC
TRBJ1-5,.,TRBD1,TRBV12-5,CASGSGTGFGQPQHF,TGTGCTAGTGGTTCCGGGACAGGTTTCGGGCAGCCCCAGCATTTT
TRBJ2-5,.,TRBD1,TRBV7-6,CASSQGALMNTGETQYF,TGTGCCAGCAGCCAGGGGGCGCTCATGAACACCGGGGAGACCCAGTACTTC
TRBJ2-1,.,.,TRBV25-1,CASPFPLCSYNEQFF,TGTGCCAGCCCCTTCCCACTGTGCTCCTACAATGAGCAGTTCTTC
TRBJ2-5,.,.,TRBV3-1,CASSHPRGADGETQYF,TGTGCCAGCAGCCATCCCCGGGGAGCCGATGGGGAGACCCAGTACTTC
TRBJ2-5,.,.,TRBV4-2,CASRVAPTREETQYF,TGTGCCAGCAGGGTAGCGCCGACGAGGGAAGAGACCCAGTACTTC
TRBJ1-2,many,.,TRBV10-3,CAIKEVYGYTF,TGTGCCATCAAGGAGGTCTATGGCTACACCTTC
TRBJ2-7,many,TRBD2,TRBV4-1,CASSQGFRLAAVYEQYF,TGCGCCAGCAGCCAAGGGTTTCGGCTAGCGGCAGTCTACGAGCAGTACTTC
TRBJ2-3,.,TRBD1,TRBV5-1,CASSHGQVDTDTQYF,TGCGCCAGCAGCCATGGACAGGTTGACACAGATACGCAGTATTTT
TRBJ1-5,many,.,TRBV27,CASSSRQREPQHF,TGTGCCAGCAGTTCCCGGCAGAGGGAGCCCCAGCATTTT
TRBJ1-4,few,.,TRBV20-1,CSAPGPTAEKLFF,TGCAGCGCCCCGGGACCGACGGCGGAAAAACTGTTTTTT
TRBJ1-5,once,.,TRBV10-3,CAMTGGMNNEHF,TGTGCCATGACGGGAGGCATGAACAATGAGCATTTT
TRBJ1-1,.,TRBD1,TRBV20-1,CSATRDRDTEAFF,TGCAGTGCCACCCGGGACAGGGACACTGAAGCTTTCTTT
TRBJ1-1,many,.,TRBV11-1,CASSLELWNSEAFF,TGTGCCAGCAGCTTAGAACTTTGGAATTCTGAAGCTTTCTTT
TRBJ2-1,few,.,TRBV11-1,CASRPDRWGSSYNEQFF,TGTGCCAGCAGACCTGACAGGTGGGGAAGCTCCTACAATGAGCAGTTCTTC
TRBJ2-7,.,TRBD2,TRBV15,CATSRDVIAGGTVSYEQYF,TGTGCCACCAGCAGAGATGTCATAGCGGGAGGGACGGTCTCCTACGAGCAGTACTTC
TRBJ2-5,.,.,TRBV7-6,CASSLKVGTETQYF,TGTGCCAGCAGCTTAAAGGTGGGGACAGAGACCCAGTACTTC
TRBJ1-5,many,TRBD1,TRBV2,CASSEHEDERRQLDREGNQPQHF,TGTGCCAGCAGTGAACACGAAGACGAAAGGAGGCAGCTGGACAGGGAAGGCAATCAGCCCCAGCATTTT
TRBJ2-3,.,.,TRBV7-8,CASSTREGATDTQYF,TGTGCCAGCAGCACCCGGGAGGGGGCCACAGATACGCAGTATTTT